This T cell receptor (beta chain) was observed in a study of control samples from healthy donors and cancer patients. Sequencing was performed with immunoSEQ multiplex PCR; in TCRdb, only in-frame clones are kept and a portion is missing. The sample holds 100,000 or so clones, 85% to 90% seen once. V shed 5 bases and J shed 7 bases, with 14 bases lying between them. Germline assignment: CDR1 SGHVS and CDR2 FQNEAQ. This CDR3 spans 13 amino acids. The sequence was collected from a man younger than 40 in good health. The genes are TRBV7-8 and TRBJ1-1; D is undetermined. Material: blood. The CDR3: CASSLHRGGEAFF. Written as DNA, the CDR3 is TGTGCCAGCAGCCTACACCGCGGTGGTGAAGCTTTCTTT.